This T cell receptor beta chain was found in a study of T cell clones after liver transplantation. Study conclusions and caveats: Conclusions were preliminary, with small, heterogeneous patient groups. Compared with third party-reactive sequences, donor-reactive ones declined more, independent of withdrawal success.

TCRdb keeps only in-frame clones here, not all; method: immunoSEQ multiplex PCR. This sample has 65,000 to 85,000 clones, with 80% to 90% found just once. CDR1 and CDR2 from the germline V gene are SNHLY and FYNNEI. V shed 4 bases, J shed 5 bases, and the junction held 6 bases outside the gene matches. The CDR3 runs 15 residues. Turning to this clone: Antigen: not known. This sample includes further DNA sequences coding for the same CDR3.

The TCR originated in a human patient who received a liver transplant. Some T cells may originate from the graft donor. The chain couples TRBV2 to TRBJ2-1, with TRBD2 matching 9 bases. The starting material was CD4+ T cells from blood, obtained about 50 months after liver transplant. CDR3 protein: CASSVGLAGNNEQFF. The CDR3 DNA is TGTGCCAGCAGTGTTGGGCTAGCGGGGAACAATGAGCAGTTCTTC. Full variable domain (remainder filled in from reference TRBV2 and TRBJ2-1): EPEVTQTPSHQVTQMGQEVILRCVPISNHLYFYWYRQILGQKVEFLVSFYNNEISEKSEIFDDQFSVERPDGSNFTLKIRSTKLEDSAMYFCASSVGLAGNNEQFFGPGTRLTVL.